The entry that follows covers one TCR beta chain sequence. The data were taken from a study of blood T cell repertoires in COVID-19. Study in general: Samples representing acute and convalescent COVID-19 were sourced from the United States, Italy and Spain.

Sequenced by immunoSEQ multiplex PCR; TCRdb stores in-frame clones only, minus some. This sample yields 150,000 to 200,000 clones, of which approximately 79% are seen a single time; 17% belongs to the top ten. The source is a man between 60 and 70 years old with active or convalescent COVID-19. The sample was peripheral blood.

The CDR3 sequence: CASSRTGRESPLHF. The CDR3 DNA reads as TGTGCCAGCAGCCGGACAGGGAGAGAATCACCCCTCCACTTT. This chain joins TRBV3-1 (or the pseudogene TRBV3-2) and TRBJ1-6, with 8 bases that match TRBD1. CDR3 length equals 14 residues. CDR1 and CDR2 (germline): LGHDT, YNNKEL (reference sequence). V trimming: 4 bases; J trimming: 10 bases; junction bases outside the gene matches: 6.